The T cell receptor beta chain under discussion was sequenced for a study of control samples from healthy donors and cancer patients. The CDR3 runs 13 residues. Trimming left V 2 bases short and J 5 bases short, with 10 bases between. Germline loops: CDR1 MGHRA, CDR2 YSYEKL. The protocol was immunoSEQ multiplex PCR, while the TCRdb copy is restricted to in-frame clones and leaves out a portion. The repertoire holds about 140,000 clones, approximately 94% seen once, with roughly 14% in the top ten. The sample taken for sequencing was blood. The TCR was taken from a man aged 35 to 55 in good health. V is TRBV4-1 and J is TRBJ2-7; D not resolved. CDR3 loop: CASSQPGHHEQYF. Written as DNA, the CDR3 is TGCGCCAGCAGCCAACCGGGTCACCACGAGCAGTACTTC.